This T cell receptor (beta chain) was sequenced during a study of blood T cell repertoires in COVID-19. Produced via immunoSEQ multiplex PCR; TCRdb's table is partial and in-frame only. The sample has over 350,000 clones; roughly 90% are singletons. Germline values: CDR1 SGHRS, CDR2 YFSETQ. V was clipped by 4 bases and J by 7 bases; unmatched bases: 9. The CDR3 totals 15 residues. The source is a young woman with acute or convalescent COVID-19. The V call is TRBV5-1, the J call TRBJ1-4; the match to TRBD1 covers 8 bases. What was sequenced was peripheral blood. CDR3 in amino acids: CASSIGTGSGEKLFF. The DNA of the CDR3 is TGCGCCAGCAGCATTGGGACAGGCAGTGGTGAAAAACTGTTTTTT.